This TCR beta chain was found in a study of T cell clones after liver transplantation. Study-level information: Blood was drawn pre-transplant, before withdrawal, and after full or failed withdrawal. Study-level results: These preliminary findings come from unstandardized post-transplant sampling times.

As to this clone: The antigen remains unidentified.

CDR3 size: 16 residues. Germline CDR1 and CDR2: SGHRS and YFSETQ. V gave up 3 bases and J gave up 0 bases, with 15 bases separating them. Assay used: immunoSEQ multiplex PCR; TCRdb lists only in-frame clones, some missing. The sample lists fewer than 110,000 clones, 84% occurring once. This rearrangement joins TRBV5-1 to TRBJ1-1, with D unclear. Specimen: CD4+ T cells from blood, collected around 48 months after liver transplant. This receptor was identified in a human patient who received a liver transplant. The T cells may partly be graft donor cells. The CDR3 DNA reads TGCGCCAGCAGCTCAGGACTGATCACAATGAACACTGAAGCTTTCTTT. Its translation: CASSSGLITMNTEAFF.